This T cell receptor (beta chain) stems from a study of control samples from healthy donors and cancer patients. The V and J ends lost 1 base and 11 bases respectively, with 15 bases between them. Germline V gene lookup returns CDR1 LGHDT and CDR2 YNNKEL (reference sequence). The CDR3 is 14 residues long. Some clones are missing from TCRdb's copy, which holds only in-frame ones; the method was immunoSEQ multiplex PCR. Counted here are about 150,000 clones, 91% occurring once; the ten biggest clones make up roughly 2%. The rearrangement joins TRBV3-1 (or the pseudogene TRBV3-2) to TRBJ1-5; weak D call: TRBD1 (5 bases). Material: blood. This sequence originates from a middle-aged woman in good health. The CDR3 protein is CASSQAGGEGAQHF. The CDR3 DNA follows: TGTGCCAGCAGCCAAGCAGGCGGGGAAGGGGCCCAGCATTTT.